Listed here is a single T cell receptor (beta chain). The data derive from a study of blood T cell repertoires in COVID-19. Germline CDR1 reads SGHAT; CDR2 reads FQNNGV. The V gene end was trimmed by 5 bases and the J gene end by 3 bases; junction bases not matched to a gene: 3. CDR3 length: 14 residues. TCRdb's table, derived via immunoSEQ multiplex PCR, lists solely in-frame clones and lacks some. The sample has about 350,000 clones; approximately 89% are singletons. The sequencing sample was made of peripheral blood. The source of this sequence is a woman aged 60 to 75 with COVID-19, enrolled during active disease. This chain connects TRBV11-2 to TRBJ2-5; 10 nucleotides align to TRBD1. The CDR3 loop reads CASSPGQGKETQYF. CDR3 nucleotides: TGTGCCAGCAGCCCGGGACAGGGGAAAGAGACCCAGTACTTC.